This T cell receptor beta chain appears in the sequencing data of a study of T cell responses to AZD1222 COVID-19 vaccine. Study results and limitations: Spike-wide vaccine-associated CD4 TCRs dominated at 160-218 and 743-854. Just a handful of AZD1222 recipients tested seropositive at baseline. Donors were mostly white British, more females; clonal diversity possibly underestimated.

Note on this clone: Its antigen is currently unknown.

Second-dose schedules of about 4 or about 12 weeks were combined. Trimming removed 0 bases from V and 7 bases from J; junction bases left unmatched: 3. Looked up from germline, CDR1 is SGHAT and CDR2 is FQNNGV. This CDR3 has 15 amino acids. TCRdb keeps only in-frame clones here, not all; method: immunoSEQ multiplex PCR. The repertoire has some 120,000 clones, 85% to 95% of them found once; the top ten carry about 1.4%. J is TRBJ2-1 and V is TRBV11-2, with 10 bases matching TRBD1. This receptor was identified in an adult who received the AZD1222 COVID-19 vaccine. The starting material was peripheral blood, obtained 28 days after the second AZD1222 dose. The CDR3 nucleotides read TGTGCCAGCAGCTTAGAGGGACAGGGGATTAATGAGCAGTTCTTC. Its protein is CASSLEGQGINEQFF.